What follows are 20 T cell receptor beta chains derived from one specimen sequenced in a study of spatial heterogeneity in lung cancer. Described time point: sample taken at primary tumor resection. Sequencing of whole RNA from tumor, nontumor lung or frozen PBMC involved no sorting. TCRdb processed the 5' RACE reads anew with MiXCR; each CDR3 protein has one entry. The sample has 1,600 or so distinct CDR3 sequences; over 20% are singletons. This specimen consisted of PBMCs, obtained at surgery. These receptors all come from a male donor with early-stage non-small cell lung cancer.

The V and J genes are TRBV12-3 or TRBV12-4 and TRBJ2-7; perhaps TRBD1 as D (5 bases). V was clipped by 5 bases and J by 2 bases, with 16 bases between them. CDR3 length equals 15 residues. The CDR3 here is CASSPGYVAPYEQYF. In DNA, the CDR3 is TGTGCCAGCAGTCCAGGGTACGTGGCCCCCTACGAGCAGTACTTC.

This clonotype was seen ten or more times. The CDR3 loop reads CASSRWGGRGTDTQYF. The CDR3, as DNA: TGTGCCAGCAGCCGGTGGGGGGGCCGTGGCACAGATACGCAGTATTTT. The J gene is TRBJ2-3, the V gene TRBV14; D might be TRBD2 (7 bases). V dropped 4 bases and J dropped 1 base, with 15 bases sitting between them. Germline lookup yields CDR1 SGHDN and CDR2 FVKESK. The CDR3 length is 16 residues.

This clonotype is medium-sized in the sample. V and J are TRBV5-1 and TRBJ2-1, with TRBD1 identical over 9 bases. The CDR3 loop spans 14 amino acids. Trimming took 4 bases from V and 9 from J; bases not matched to a gene: 8. CDR1 is SGHRS, CDR2 YFSETQ, per germline. The CDR3 DNA reads as TGCGCCAGCAGCGTCGGACAGGGGTATGCTGAGCAGTTCTTC. Translated: CASSVGQGYAEQFF.

V usage is TRBV20-1 and J usage is TRBJ2-7, with 15 bases that match TRBD2. The CDR3 is made up of 16 amino acids. Germline-derived CDR1 and CDR2 are DFQATT and SNEGSKA (reference sequence). J lost 2 bases, V lost 4 bases, and 6 bases had no gene match. CDR3 coding DNA: TGCAGTGCTACGGGGACTAGCGGGAGGACCCCCTACGAGCAGTACTTC. It specifies CSATGTSGRTPYEQYF.

The chain is built from TRBV11-2 and TRBJ2-1, with 7 bases that match TRBD2. The CDR3 loop spans 18 amino acids. The V gene's germline CDR1 is SGHAT and CDR2 FQNNGV. V dropped 6 bases and J dropped 0; count of bases not matched to a gene: 14. The CDR3 loop is CASREGGDYLPSYNEQFF. For the CDR3, the DNA is TGTGCCAGCAGGGAGGGCGGGGACTACCTCCCCTCCTACAATGAGCAGTTCTTC.

The chain couples TRBV7-6 to TRBJ2-2; D is tentatively TRBD1 or TRBD2 (6 bases each). Germline lookup yields CDR1 SGHVS and CDR2 FNYEAQ. The CDR3 runs to 13 residues. Trimming took 8 bases from V and 5 from J, leaving 12 bases between them. The CDR3 DNA follows: TGTGCCAGCGTCGAAGGGGGGACCGGGGAGCTGTTTTTT. It specifies CASVEGGTGELFF. The full variable domain, rest sourced from reference TRBV7-6 and TRBJ2-2, is GAGVSQSPRYKVTKRGQDVALRCDPISGHVSLYWYRQALGQGPEFLTYFNYEAQQDKSGLPNDRFSAERPEGSISTLTIQRTEQRDSAMYRCASVEGGTGELFFGEGSRLTVL.

This clonotype was seen at least ten times. The chain joins TRBV7-6 to TRBJ2-1; 15 nucleotides match TRBD2. With V trimmed by 4 bases and J by 3 bases, 7 bases remained unmatched. The length of the CDR3 is 18 residues. Germline lookup yields CDR1 SGHVS and CDR2 FNYEAQ. In DNA, the CDR3 is TGTGCCAGCAGCTCCGGACTAGCGGGGGGGCCTGTCTACAATGAGCAGTTCTTC. It codes for CASSSGLAGGPVYNEQFF.

In its sample, this clonotype is medium-sized. The rearrangement uses TRBV12-3 or TRBV12-4 and TRBJ1-5; D gene ambiguous. The CDR3 contains 12 residues. Trimming removed 3 bases from V and 6 bases from J, with 6 bases in between. The CDR3 coding sequence is TGTGCCAGCAGTTTGGGGAGTCAGCCCCAGCATTTT. Translated: CASSLGSQPQHF.

This clonotype showed up many times. This chain uses TRBV7-2 with TRBJ2-5; D not resolved. Germline lookup yields CDR1 SGHTA and CDR2 FQGNSA. Between the trimmed V and J ends, which lost 5 bases and 5 bases, there was a span of 15 bases. The CDR3 sequence is 14 residues long. The CDR3 coding sequence is TGTGCCAGCAGCACCTCGACCGTTCTGGAGACCCAGTACTTC. This encodes CASSTSTVLETQYF.

This clonotype is termed large. This chain links TRBV7-9 with TRBJ2-6; perhaps TRBD2 as D (6 bases). V was trimmed by 4 bases and J by 2 bases, leaving 24 bases between them. Looked up from germline, CDR1 is SEHNR and CDR2 is FQNEAQ (reference sequence). The CDR3 covers 20 residues. The CDR3 coding sequence is TGTGCCAGCAGCTCCCGGTGGGGGGACTTCATTGGGGCTGGGGCCAACGTCCTGACTTTC. Residues: CASSSRWGDFIGAGANVLTF.

This clonotype came up many times. Here the CDR3 reads CASSYGQIQETQYF. DNA of the CDR3: TGTGCCAGCAGCTATGGGCAGATACAAGAGACCCAGTACTTC. This sequence joins TRBV11-2 and TRBJ2-5, with D hard to call. V was cut by 4 bases and J by 2 bases, with 11 bases left in between. There are 14 residues in the CDR3. The germline V gene has CDR1 SGHAT and CDR2 FQNNGV.

Within the sample, this clonotype is medium-sized. In nucleotides, the CDR3 is TGCAGCGTCATGAAGATGAACACTGAAGCTTTCTTT. Amino acids: CSVMKMNTEAFF. The chain couples TRBV29-1 to TRBJ1-1; D gene uncertain. CDR1 and CDR2 from the germline V gene are SQVTM and ANQGSEA. The V end lost 6 bases, the J end lost 0 bases, and 8 bases lay between the germline ends. The CDR3 totals 12 residues.

Note on this clonotype: Mismatch with germline at one junction end may stem from a read error. The gene calls are TRBV5-4 and TRBJ2-2; D assignment may be TRBD1 or TRBD2 (5 bases each). The CDR3 length is 15 residues. Germline CDR1 reads SGHNT; CDR2 reads YYREEE (reference sequence). The CDR3 region has the DNA TGTGCCAGCAGCTTGGTTCGGGACCACACCGGGGTGCTGTTTTTT. This sequence encodes CASSLVRDHTGVLFF.

By sample share, this clonotype is medium-sized. The chain carries TRBV5-8 and TRBJ2-7; 8 bases align to TRBD2. The CDR3 covers 17 residues. The trim removed 4 bases at V and 4 bases at J, leaving 16 bases unmatched. The germline CDR1 and CDR2 sequences are SGHTS and YDEGEE. CDR3 region: CASSTVMRTSKSYEQYV. The CDR3 DNA is TGTGCCAGCAGCACCGTGATGAGGACTAGCAAAAGTTACGAGCAGTACGTC.

This clonotype qualifies as medium-sized. The V and J genes are TRBV4-1 and TRBJ2-7; D might be TRBD2 (5 bases). Trimming removed 1 base from V and 0 bases from J, with 13 bases in between. The length of the CDR3 is 16 residues. Germline V lookup: CDR1 MGHRA, CDR2 YSYEKL. The CDR3: CASSQVATGSSYEQYF. Written as DNA, the CDR3 is TGCGCCAGCAGCCAAGTGGCGACGGGGAGCTCCTACGAGCAGTACTTC.

Only a few counts were recorded for this clonotype. This rearrangement joins TRBV7-9 to TRBJ1-4, with no clear D. The CDR3 runs 14 residues. V gave up 2 bases and J gave up 6 bases, with 10 bases separating them. Germline V lookup: CDR1 SEHNR, CDR2 FQNEAQ (reference sequence). CDR3 coding DNA: TGTGCCAGCAGCTTAAGGAGGGAAGATGAAAAACTGTTTTTT. Amino acid sequence: CASSLRREDEKLFF.

The chain recombines TRBV4-2 with TRBJ2-7; D unresolved. The germline V and J ends were trimmed by 6 bases and 5 bases, with 17 bases remaining between them. Germline V gene lookup returns CDR1 LGHNA and CDR2 YNFKEQ. There are 14 residues in the CDR3. The CDR3 region is CASRGTDVPHEQYF. The CDR3, as DNA: TGTGCCAGCAGAGGTACGGATGTCCCCCACGAGCAGTACTTC.

This clonotype was detected ten times or more. V and J are TRBV20-1 and TRBJ1-3, with D uncertain. The CDR3 length is 13 residues. Germline CDR1 DFQATT, CDR2 SNEGSKA (reference sequence). V was shortened by 4 bases and J by 6 bases, with 13 bases between the two germline ends. CDR3 nucleotide sequence: TGCAGTGCTAAAGGCTGGGAAGTAAACACCATATATTTT. Translation: CSAKGWEVNTIYF.

This clonotype was recorded many times. The CDR3 nucleotides are TGTGCCAGCCGGTCTAGCGAACAGACCTACGAGCAGTACTTC. This encodes CASRSSEQTYEQYF. The genes are TRBV12-3 or TRBV12-4 and TRBJ2-7, with D perhaps matching TRBD2 (6 bases). The CDR3 is made up of 14 amino acids. V was trimmed by 8 bases and J by 2 bases, leaving 16 bases between them.

The genes are TRBV5-5 and TRBJ2-7; 7 bases match TRBD1. This CDR3 is 13 amino acids long. J gave up 2 bases and V 4 bases, and 3 bases lay outside the gene matches. Looked up from germline, CDR1 is SGHKS and CDR2 is YYEKEE (reference sequence). The CDR3 DNA sequence: TGTGCCAGCAGCATCGGACAGGCCTACGAGCAGTACTTC. Encoded protein: CASSIGQAYEQYF.